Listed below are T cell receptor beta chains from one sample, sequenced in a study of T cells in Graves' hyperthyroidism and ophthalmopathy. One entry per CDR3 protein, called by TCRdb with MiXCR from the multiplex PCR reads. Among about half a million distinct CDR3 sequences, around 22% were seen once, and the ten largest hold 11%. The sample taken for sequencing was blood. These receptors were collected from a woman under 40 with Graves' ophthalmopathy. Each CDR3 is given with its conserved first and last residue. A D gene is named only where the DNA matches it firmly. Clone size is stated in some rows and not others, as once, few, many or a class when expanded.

CDR3aa: CASSLGRHNEQYF; CDR3nt: TGTGCCAGCAGCTTAGGCCGGCACAACGAGCAGTACTTC; v_gene: TRBV11-2; d_gene: NA; abundance: many; j_gene: TRBJ2-7
CDR3aa: CAISGTATQIIDGYTF; CDR3nt: TGTGCCATCAGTGGGACAGCGACTCAAATAATAGATGGCTACACCTTC; v_gene: TRBV10-3; d_gene: NA; abundance: many; j_gene: TRBJ1-2
CDR3aa: CASSLGTTTFQETQYF; CDR3nt: TGTGCCAGCAGCTTGGGGACAACAACTTTCCAAGAGACCCAGTACTTC; v_gene: TRBV11-2; d_gene: NA; abundance: many; j_gene: TRBJ2-5
CDR3aa: CASSFARGAHEQYF; CDR3nt: TGTGCCAGCAGTTTTGCCAGGGGAGCCCACGAGCAGTACTTC; v_gene: TRBV12-3/TRBV12-4; d_gene: NA; abundance: once; j_gene: TRBJ2-7
CDR3aa: CAWRDRRSYEQYF; CDR3nt: TGTGCCTGGAGGGACCGTAGGTCCTACGAGCAGTACTTC; v_gene: TRBV30; d_gene: NA; abundance: few; j_gene: TRBJ2-7
CDR3aa: CSARDLLREGIYEQYF; CDR3nt: TGCAGTGCTAGAGATTTGCTGCGGGAGGGTATCTACGAGCAGTACTTC; v_gene: TRBV20-1; d_gene: TRBD2; abundance: NA; j_gene: TRBJ2-7
CDR3aa: CAWSQNPASETNYGYTF; CDR3nt: TGTGCCTGGAGTCAGAACCCGGCCAGCGAAACTAACTATGGCTACACCTTC; v_gene: TRBV30; d_gene: NA; abundance: NA; j_gene: TRBJ1-2
CDR3aa: CSVETRTDLDEQYF; CDR3nt: TGCAGCGTTGAAACCCGGACAGATTTGGACGAGCAGTACTTC; v_gene: TRBV29-1; d_gene: NA; abundance: once; j_gene: TRBJ2-7
CDR3aa: CAWSVRRLNTEAFF; CDR3nt: TGTGCCTGGAGTGTACGCCGACTCAACACTGAAGCTTTCTTT; v_gene: TRBV30; d_gene: NA; abundance: NA; j_gene: TRBJ1-1
CDR3aa: CASSSGGLADDSYEQYF; CDR3nt: TGTGCCAGCAGCTCCGGGGGACTAGCGGACGACTCCTACGAGCAGTACTTC; v_gene: TRBV6-2/TRBV6-3; d_gene: TRBD2; abundance: few; j_gene: TRBJ2-7
CDR3aa: CASSEAGGFYEQYF; CDR3nt: TGTGCCAGCAGTGAAGCGGGGGGATTCTACGAGCAGTACTTC; v_gene: TRBV6-1; d_gene: NA; abundance: NA; j_gene: TRBJ2-7
CDR3aa: CASSSDGNFEQYF; CDR3nt: TGTGCCAGCAGTTCGGACGGAAACTTCGAGCAGTACTTC; v_gene: TRBV28; d_gene: NA; abundance: many; j_gene: TRBJ2-7
CDR3aa: CASSFTGLGPYEQYF; CDR3nt: TGTGCCAGCAGTTTTACGGGACTAGGGCCTTACGAGCAGTACTTC; v_gene: TRBV28; d_gene: TRBD2; abundance: few; j_gene: TRBJ2-7
CDR3aa: CASSLEPPEAFF; CDR3nt: TGCGCCAGCAGCTTGGAACCCCCCGAGGCTTTCTTT; v_gene: TRBV5-1; d_gene: NA; abundance: many; j_gene: TRBJ1-1
CDR3aa: CASRTQSGTKGVVTGELFF; CDR3nt: TGTGCCAGCAGAACACAATCCGGGACTAAAGGCGTGGTCACCGGGGAGCTGTTTTTT; v_gene: TRBV11-2; d_gene: TRBD2; abundance: few; j_gene: TRBJ2-2
CDR3aa: CASSPGTRRYTF; CDR3nt: TGTGCCAGCAGTCCCGGGACTAGGCGCTACACCTTC; v_gene: TRBV6-5; d_gene: NA; abundance: many; j_gene: TRBJ1-2
CDR3aa: CASSFQGTAGELFF; CDR3nt: TGCGCCAGCAGCTTTCAGGGTACGGCCGGGGAGCTGTTTTTT; v_gene: TRBV5-1; d_gene: NA; abundance: many; j_gene: TRBJ2-2
CDR3aa: CASQASGRNQETQYF; CDR3nt: TGCGCCAGCCAGGCCAGCGGGCGTAACCAAGAGACCCAGTACTTC; v_gene: TRBV5-1; d_gene: NA; abundance: many; j_gene: TRBJ2-5
CDR3aa: CASSYEVTGDTGELFF; CDR3nt: TGTGCCAGCAGTTACGAGGTGACAGGTGACACCGGGGAGCTGTTTTTT; v_gene: TRBV6-5; d_gene: NA; abundance: many; j_gene: TRBJ2-2
CDR3aa: CASSPVLDSGNTIYF; CDR3nt: TGTGCCAGCAGCCCCGTGTTGGACTCTGGAAACACCATATATTTT; v_gene: TRBV7-2; d_gene: NA; abundance: many; j_gene: TRBJ1-3
CDR3aa: CASKTGGANVLTF; CDR3nt: TGTGCCAGCAAAACGGGGGGGGCCAACGTCCTGACTTTC; v_gene: TRBV7-6; d_gene: NA; abundance: many; j_gene: TRBJ2-6
CDR3aa: CASSRGTGYSGANVLTF; CDR3nt: TGTGCCAGTAGTAGGGGGACAGGGTACTCTGGGGCCAACGTCCTGACTTTC; v_gene: TRBV19; d_gene: TRBD1; abundance: many; j_gene: TRBJ2-6
CDR3aa: CASSEGDRLTGELFF; CDR3nt: TGTGCCAGCAGTGAAGGGGACAGGCTCACCGGGGAGCTGTTTTTT; v_gene: TRBV6-1; d_gene: TRBD1; abundance: NA; j_gene: TRBJ2-2
CDR3aa: CASSLDPDSNYGYTF; CDR3nt: TGTGCCAGCAGCTTAGATCCGGACAGTAACTATGGCTACACCTTC; v_gene: TRBV11-2; d_gene: NA; abundance: many; j_gene: TRBJ1-2
CDR3aa: CASSPTGTAYFAEAFF; CDR3nt: TGTGCCAGCAGCCCCACTGGGACAGCATATTTCGCTGAAGCTTTCTTT; v_gene: TRBV7-8; d_gene: TRBD1; abundance: many; j_gene: TRBJ1-1
CDR3aa: CASSSTGGINTGELFF; CDR3nt: TGTGCCAGCAGCTCGACAGGGGGCATTAACACCGGGGAGCTGTTTTTT; v_gene: TRBV7-3; d_gene: TRBD1; abundance: many; j_gene: TRBJ2-2
CDR3aa: CSAPPQGAYYEQYF; CDR3nt: TGCAGTGCTCCCCCGCAGGGGGCATACTACGAGCAGTACTTC; v_gene: TRBV20-1; d_gene: TRBD1; abundance: many; j_gene: TRBJ2-7
CDR3aa: CASTKRQGNDYGYTF; CDR3nt: TGTGCCAGCACAAAACGCCAGGGGAACGACTATGGCTACACCTTC; v_gene: TRBV12-3/TRBV12-4; d_gene: NA; abundance: many; j_gene: TRBJ1-2
CDR3aa: CAISDRTAGASGNTIYF; CDR3nt: TGTGCCATCAGTGACAGGACGGCAGGGGCCTCTGGAAACACCATATATTTT; v_gene: TRBV10-3; d_gene: NA; abundance: many; j_gene: TRBJ1-3
CDR3aa: CASSLDNRAGTGELFF; CDR3nt: TGTGCCAGCAGCTTGGACAACAGGGCGGGCACCGGGGAGCTGTTTTTT; v_gene: TRBV11-1; d_gene: NA; abundance: many; j_gene: TRBJ2-2
CDR3aa: CASSLKGTATNVLTF; CDR3nt: TGTGCCAGCAGCCTCAAAGGGACAGCAACCAACGTCCTGACTTTC; v_gene: TRBV7-3; d_gene: TRBD1; abundance: NA; j_gene: TRBJ2-6
CDR3aa: CASSSTSNYGYTF; CDR3nt: TGTGCCAGCAGCTCGACAAGTAACTATGGCTACACCTTC; v_gene: TRBV12-3/TRBV12-4; d_gene: NA; abundance: many; j_gene: TRBJ1-2
CDR3aa: CSAPPGVGNIQYF; CDR3nt: TGCAGTGCGCCGCCAGGGGTAGGAAACATTCAGTACTTC; v_gene: TRBV20-1; d_gene: NA; abundance: many; j_gene: TRBJ2-4
CDR3aa: CASRRGTGGPTNTGELFF; CDR3nt: TGTGCCAGCAGGAGAGGGACAGGCGGCCCCACGAACACCGGGGAGCTGTTTTTT; v_gene: TRBV6-2/TRBV6-3; d_gene: TRBD1; abundance: NA; j_gene: TRBJ2-2
CDR3aa: CASSSSGTEFVFYTEAFF; CDR3nt: TGTGCCAGCAGCTCCTCCGGGACAGAGTTTGTTTTTTACACTGAAGCTTTCTTT; v_gene: TRBV11-2; d_gene: TRBD1; abundance: NA; j_gene: TRBJ1-1
CDR3aa: CASSLEQVSPLHF; CDR3nt: TGTGCCAGCAGCTTAGAACAGGTTTCACCCCTCCACTTT; v_gene: TRBV7-6; d_gene: NA; abundance: many; j_gene: TRBJ1-6